A selection of T cell receptor beta chains follows, all from one sample in a study of cytomegalovirus exposure and HLA in healthy donors. Clones were read by immunoSEQ multiplex PCR, and TCRdb kept only the in-frame ones, dropping some. Among 120,000 or so clones listed, more than 65% were seen once. The sample comprised PBMCs. Receptor source: a man aged 18 to 29 in good health and CMV-seropositive. The CDR3 runs from the conserved cysteine through the conserved F or W. D genes are given only for firm matches. The size of a clone is reported for some rows only, either as once, few or many, or as a class for expanded clones.

CDR3aa: CASSLIHLTGGPTDTQYF
CDR3nt: TGTGCCAGCAGCCTAATCCACCTGACGGGAGGGCCCACAGATACGCAGTATTTT
j_gene: TRBJ2-3
d_gene: TRBD2
abundance: .
v_gene: TRBV7-9

CDR3aa: CASSQAGTGSETQYF
CDR3nt: TGCGCCAGCAGCCAAGCCGGGACAGGATCCGAGACCCAGTACTTC
j_gene: TRBJ2-5
d_gene: TRBD1
abundance: .
v_gene: TRBV4-1

CDR3aa: CAGGEGPF
CDR3nt: TGTGCCGGGGGGGAGGGCCCCTTC
j_gene: TRBJ2-4
d_gene: .
abundance: .
v_gene: TRBV21-1

CDR3aa: CASSVGGSRSDEQFF
CDR3nt: TGTGCCAGCAGCGTAGGAGGTAGTAGGTCGGATGAGCAGTTCTTC
j_gene: TRBJ2-1
d_gene: .
abundance: .
v_gene: TRBV9

CDR3aa: CASIPSGGITEAFF
CDR3nt: TGTGCCAGCATTCCATCCGGGGGTATCACTGAAGCTTTCTTT
j_gene: TRBJ1-1
d_gene: .
abundance: .
v_gene: TRBV27

CDR3aa: CASSWAGGSNYGYTF
CDR3nt: TGTGCCAGCAGCTGGGCCGGGGGTTCTAACTATGGCTACACCTTC
j_gene: TRBJ1-2
d_gene: .
abundance: few
v_gene: TRBV5-4

CDR3aa: CASSQNMDRRNSPLHF
CDR3nt: TGTGCCAGCTCACAAAACATGGACAGAAGAAATTCACCCCTCCACTTT
j_gene: TRBJ1-6
d_gene: .
abundance: few
v_gene: TRBV18

CDR3aa: CASSFQGSGYTF
CDR3nt: TGTGCCAGCAGTTTTCAGGGGAGCGGCTACACCTTC
j_gene: TRBJ1-2
d_gene: .
abundance: .
v_gene: TRBV27

CDR3aa: CASSLAWGRGFNYEQYF
CDR3nt: TGTGCCAGCAGCTTGGCTTGGGGCCGAGGCTTTAATTACGAGCAGTACTTC
j_gene: TRBJ2-7
d_gene: .
abundance: .
v_gene: TRBV5-6

CDR3aa: CASSETGGGNTIYF
CDR3nt: TGTGCCAGCAGCGAGACAGGGGGGGGAAACACCATATATTTT
j_gene: TRBJ1-3
d_gene: TRBD1
abundance: .
v_gene: TRBV5-4

CDR3aa: CASSQLGQGKVKTEAFF
CDR3nt: TGTGCCAGCAGTCAACTGGGACAGGGTAAGGTGAAGACTGAAGCTTTCTTT
j_gene: TRBJ1-1
d_gene: TRBD1
abundance: .
v_gene: TRBV5-4

CDR3aa: CASSRPGGDSAEQYF
CDR3nt: TGTGCCAGCAGTCGACCAGGAGGCGATTCGGCCGAGCAGTACTTC
j_gene: TRBJ2-7
d_gene: .
abundance: .
v_gene: TRBV6-5

CDR3aa: CASSLDSLALSSYEQYF
CDR3nt: TGTGCCAGCAGTTTAGACTCACTAGCGTTGAGCTCCTACGAGCAGTACTTC
j_gene: TRBJ2-7
d_gene: TRBD2
abundance: .
v_gene: TRBV27

CDR3aa: CASSSPRTGQRTYEQYF
CDR3nt: TGTGCCAGCAGTTCCCCGAGGACCGGACAACGCACCTACGAGCAGTACTTC
j_gene: TRBJ2-7
d_gene: .
abundance: few
v_gene: TRBV27

CDR3aa: CASSITSGSVTGELFF
CDR3nt: TGTGCCAGCAGCATTACTAGCGGGAGCGTCACCGGGGAGCTGTTTTTT
j_gene: TRBJ2-2
d_gene: TRBD2
abundance: .
v_gene: TRBV5-5

CDR3aa: CASSQGGAKNSQYF
CDR3nt: TGTGCCAGCAGCCAAGGGGGAGCCAAAAACAGTCAGTACTTC
j_gene: TRBJ2-4
d_gene: .
abundance: .
v_gene: TRBV4-2

CDR3aa: CASRPTVINEKLFF
CDR3nt: TGTGCCAGCAGGCCGACAGTGATAAATGAAAAACTGTTTTTT
j_gene: TRBJ1-4
d_gene: .
abundance: .
v_gene: TRBV7-2

CDR3aa: CASSQESSRSYNEQFF
CDR3nt: TGTGCCAGCAGCCAAGAATCGAGCCGCTCCTACAATGAGCAGTTCTTC
j_gene: TRBJ2-1
d_gene: .
abundance: .
v_gene: TRBV4-2

CDR3aa: CASSPRGSSYNEQFF
CDR3nt: TGTGCCAGCAGCCCCAGGGGGAGCTCCTACAATGAGCAGTTCTTC
j_gene: TRBJ2-1
d_gene: TRBD1
abundance: .
v_gene: TRBV9

CDR3aa: CASRLASGTQETQYF
CDR3nt: TGTGCCTCGCGATTAGCTAGCGGGACCCAAGAGACCCAGTACTTC
j_gene: TRBJ2-5
d_gene: TRBD2
abundance: .
v_gene: TRBV2

CDR3aa: CASSLIGDSEYF
CDR3nt: TGTGCCAGCAGCTTAATAGGAGACTCGGAGTACTTC
j_gene: TRBJ2-7
d_gene: .
abundance: few
v_gene: TRBV7-9

CDR3aa: CASSLQETQYF
CDR3nt: TGTGCCAGCTCACTACAAGAGACCCAGTACTTC
j_gene: TRBJ2-5
d_gene: .
abundance: .
v_gene: TRBV18

CDR3aa: CASSAGGSGGNIQYF
CDR3nt: TGTGCCAGCAGCGCTGGGGGCAGTGGGGGTAACATTCAGTACTTC
j_gene: TRBJ2-4
d_gene: .
abundance: .
v_gene: TRBV9

CDR3aa: CASRASGGVTDTQYF
CDR3nt: TGTGCCAGCAGAGCTAGCGGGGGGGTCACAGATACGCAGTATTTT
j_gene: TRBJ2-3
d_gene: TRBD2
abundance: few
v_gene: TRBV6-4

CDR3aa: CASSLGLRSTDTQYF
CDR3nt: TGTGCCAGCAGCTTAGGACTACGAAGCACAGATACGCAGTATTTT
j_gene: TRBJ2-3
d_gene: .
abundance: once
v_gene: TRBV7-6

CDR3aa: CASGRGLAVQETQYF
CDR3nt: TGTGCTAGTGGTAGGGGACTAGCAGTACAAGAGACCCAGTACTTC
j_gene: TRBJ2-5
d_gene: TRBD2
abundance: .
v_gene: TRBV12-5

CDR3aa: CAWSVRERVQPQHF
CDR3nt: TGTGCCTGGAGTGTTCGGGAACGGGTTCAGCCCCAGCATTTT
j_gene: TRBJ1-5
d_gene: .
abundance: .
v_gene: TRBV30

CDR3aa: CATSRDEASGYTF
CDR3nt: TGTGCCACCAGCAGAGATGAGGCGAGTGGCTACACCTTC
j_gene: TRBJ1-2
d_gene: .
abundance: .
v_gene: TRBV15

CDR3aa: CASSSGDRVRETQYF
CDR3nt: TGTGCCAGCAGCTCGGGTGACAGGGTTAGAGAGACCCAGTACTTC
j_gene: TRBJ2-5
d_gene: TRBD1
abundance: .
v_gene: TRBV13

CDR3aa: CSVRDRGRNSPLHF
CDR3nt: TGCAGCGTTCGGGACAGGGGGCGGAATTCACCCCTCCACTTT
j_gene: TRBJ1-6
d_gene: TRBD1
abundance: .
v_gene: TRBV29-1

CDR3aa: CASWRLAEGTEAFF
CDR3nt: TGTGCCAGTTGGCGACTGGCTGAGGGCACTGAAGCTTTCTTT
j_gene: TRBJ1-1
d_gene: .
abundance: .
v_gene: TRBV28

CDR3aa: CATSTFNEQFF
CDR3nt: TGTGCCACCAGCACTTTTAATGAGCAGTTCTTC
j_gene: TRBJ2-1
d_gene: .
abundance: .
v_gene: TRBV15

CDR3aa: CAWSRGTEAFF
CDR3nt: TGTGCCTGGAGTAGGGGAACTGAAGCTTTCTTT
j_gene: TRBJ1-1
d_gene: .
abundance: .
v_gene: TRBV30

CDR3aa: CASSVVGGSTSGGVNEQFF
CDR3nt: TGTGCCAGCAGCGTAGTAGGGGGATCGACTAGCGGAGGGGTAAATGAGCAGTTCTTC
j_gene: TRBJ2-1
d_gene: TRBD2
abundance: .
v_gene: TRBV9

CDR3aa: CASGVPYRGEDNEQFF
CDR3nt: TGTGCCAGCGGGGTCCCTTATCGGGGGGAGGACAATGAGCAGTTCTTC
j_gene: TRBJ2-1
d_gene: TRBD2
abundance: .
v_gene: TRBV27

CDR3aa: CASSLTFGTPANEKLFF
CDR3nt: TGTGCCAGCAGCTTAACCTTCGGGACACCGGCTAATGAAAAACTGTTTTTT
j_gene: TRBJ1-4
d_gene: .
abundance: .
v_gene: TRBV7-9

CDR3aa: CASSEAAVAKNIQYF
CDR3nt: TGTGCCAGCAGTGAAGCGGCAGTAGCCAAAAACATTCAGTACTTC
j_gene: TRBJ2-4
d_gene: .
abundance: .
v_gene: TRBV2

CDR3aa: CASSTAAEYNEKLFF
CDR3nt: TGTGCCAGCAGTACAGCGGCAGAGTATAATGAAAAACTGTTTTTT
j_gene: TRBJ1-4
d_gene: .
abundance: .
v_gene: TRBV28

CDR3aa: CASSLGRGRLDGYTF
CDR3nt: TGCGCCAGCAGCTTGGGCAGGGGGCGATTAGATGGCTACACCTTC
j_gene: TRBJ1-2
d_gene: TRBD1
abundance: .
v_gene: TRBV5-1